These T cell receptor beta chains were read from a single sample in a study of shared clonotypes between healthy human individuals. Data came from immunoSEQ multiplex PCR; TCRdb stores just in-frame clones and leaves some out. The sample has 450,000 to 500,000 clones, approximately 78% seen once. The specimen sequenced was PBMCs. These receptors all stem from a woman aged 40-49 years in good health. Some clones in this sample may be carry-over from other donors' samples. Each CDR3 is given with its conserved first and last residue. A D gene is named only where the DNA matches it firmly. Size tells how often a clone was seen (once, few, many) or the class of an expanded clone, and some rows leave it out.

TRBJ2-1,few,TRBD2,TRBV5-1,CASSLRTPKAEREYNEQFF,TGCGCCAGCAGCCTCCGGACACCTAAGGCCGAGCGGGAGTACAATGAGCAGTTCTTC
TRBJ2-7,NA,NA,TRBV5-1,CASSLVAAAEEQYF,TGCGCCAGCAGCTTGGTGGCTGCGGCGGAGGAGCAGTACTTC
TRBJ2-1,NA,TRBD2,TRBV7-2,CASSLNERTSGSKEQFF,TGTGCCAGCAGCTTAAATGAGAGGACTAGCGGGAGTAAGGAGCAGTTCTTC
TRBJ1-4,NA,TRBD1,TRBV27,CASSQNRGETNEKLFF,TGTGCCAGCAGTCAAAACAGGGGAGAAACTAATGAAAAACTGTTTTTT
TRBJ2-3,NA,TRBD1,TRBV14,CASSQPGQGADTQYF,TGTGCCAGCAGCCAGCCGGGACAGGGGGCAGATACGCAGTATTTT
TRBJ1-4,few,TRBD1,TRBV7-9,CASSDGTAINEKLFF,TGTGCCAGCAGCGATGGGACAGCCATAAATGAAAAACTGTTTTTT
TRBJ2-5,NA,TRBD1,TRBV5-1,CASSLAGQQETQYF,TGCGCCAGCAGCTTGGCGGGACAGCAAGAGACCCAGTACTTC
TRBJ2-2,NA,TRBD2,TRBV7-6,CASSLALAGVGTGELFF,TGTGCCAGCAGCTTAGCGCTAGCGGGAGTGGGCACCGGGGAGCTGTTTTTT
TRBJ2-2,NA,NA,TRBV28,CASTPARGGTGELFF,TGTGCCAGCACTCCCGCAAGGGGGGGCACCGGGGAGCTGTTTTTT
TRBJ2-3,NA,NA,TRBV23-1,CASSQGDGTDTQYF,TGCGCCAGCAGTCAAGGGGACGGCACAGATACGCAGTATTTT
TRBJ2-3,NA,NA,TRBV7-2,CASSPFSPGPEITQYF,TGTGCCAGCAGCCCCTTCAGCCCGGGACCAGAGATCACGCAGTATTTT
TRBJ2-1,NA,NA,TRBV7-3,CASSTGNYNEQFF,TGTGCCAGCAGCACAGGGAACTACAATGAGCAGTTCTTC
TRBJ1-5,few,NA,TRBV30,CAWGTMGNQPQHF,TGTGCCTGGGGGACAATGGGGAATCAGCCCCAGCATTTT
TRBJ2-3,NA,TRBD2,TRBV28,CASSPALAGVTDTQYF,TGTGCCAGCAGTCCCGCACTAGCGGGAGTCACAGATACGCAGTATTTT
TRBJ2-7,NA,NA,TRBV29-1,CSVEGSESSYEQYF,TGCAGCGTTGAAGGTAGCGAGAGCTCCTACGAGCAGTACTTC
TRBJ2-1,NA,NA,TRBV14,CASSRSAWAEQFF,TGTGCCAGCAGCCGTTCCGCCTGGGCCGAGCAGTTCTTC
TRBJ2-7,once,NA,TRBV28,CASFQGSSYEQYF,TGTGCCAGCTTTCAGGGTAGCTCCTACGAGCAGTACTTC
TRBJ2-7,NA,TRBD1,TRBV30,CAWGQGFNEQYF,TGTGCCTGGGGACAGGGGTTCAACGAGCAGTACTTC
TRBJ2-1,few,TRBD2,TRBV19,CASSTSGRVYNEQFF,TGTGCCAGTAGCACGAGCGGGAGGGTGTACAATGAGCAGTTCTTC
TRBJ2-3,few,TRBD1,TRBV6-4,CASSDGQGADTQYF,TGTGCCAGCAGTGACGGACAGGGGGCAGATACGCAGTATTTT
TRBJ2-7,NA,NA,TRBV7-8,CASSFHRFYEQYF,TGTGCCAGCAGCTTCCACCGATTCTACGAGCAGTACTTC
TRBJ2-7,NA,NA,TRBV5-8,CASSLGGPFYEQYF,TGTGCCAGCAGCTTGGGGGGACCTTTCTACGAGCAGTACTTC